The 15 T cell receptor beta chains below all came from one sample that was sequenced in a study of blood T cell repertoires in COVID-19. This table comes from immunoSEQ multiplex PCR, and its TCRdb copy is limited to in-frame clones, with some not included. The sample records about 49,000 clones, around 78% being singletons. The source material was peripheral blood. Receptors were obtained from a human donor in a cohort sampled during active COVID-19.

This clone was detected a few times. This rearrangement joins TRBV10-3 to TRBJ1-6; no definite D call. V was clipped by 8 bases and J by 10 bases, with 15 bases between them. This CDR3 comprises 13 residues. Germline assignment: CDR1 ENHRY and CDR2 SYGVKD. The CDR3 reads CAIAAEKLSPLHF. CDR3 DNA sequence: TGTGCCATCGCTGCGGAGAAATTGTCACCCCTCCACTTT.

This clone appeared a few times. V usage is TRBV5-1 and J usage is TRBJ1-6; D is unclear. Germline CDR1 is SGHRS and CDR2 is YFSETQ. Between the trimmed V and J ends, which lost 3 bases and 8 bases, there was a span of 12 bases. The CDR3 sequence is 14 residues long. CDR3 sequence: CASSSDPGDSPLHF. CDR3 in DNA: TGCGCCAGCAGCTCGGACCCGGGAGATTCACCCCTCCACTTT.

CDR3 sequence reads: CASSPPGGVVEKLFF. The CDR3 DNA reads as TGTGCCAGCTCACCACCGGGCGGGGTGGTTGAAAAACTGTTTTTT. The V gene is TRBV18, the J gene TRBJ1-4; D is uncertain. Germline V CDR1 and CDR2: KGHSH, LQKENI. V was shortened by 0 bases and J by 7 bases, with 12 bases between the two germline ends. The CDR3 is 15 residues long.

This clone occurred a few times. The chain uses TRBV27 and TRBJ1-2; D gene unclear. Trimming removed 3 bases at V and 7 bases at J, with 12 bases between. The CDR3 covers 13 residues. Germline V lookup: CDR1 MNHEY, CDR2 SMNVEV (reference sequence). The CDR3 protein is CASSFSGSAGYTF. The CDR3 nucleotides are TGTGCCAGCAGTTTCAGCGGCAGCGCTGGCTACACCTTC.

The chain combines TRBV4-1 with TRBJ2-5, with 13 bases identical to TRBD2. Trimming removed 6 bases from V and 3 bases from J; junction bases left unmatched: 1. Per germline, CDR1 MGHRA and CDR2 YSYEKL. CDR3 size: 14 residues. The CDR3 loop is CASSGLAGEETQYF. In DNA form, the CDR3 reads TGCGCCAGCAGTGGACTAGCGGGGGAAGAGACCCAGTACTTC.

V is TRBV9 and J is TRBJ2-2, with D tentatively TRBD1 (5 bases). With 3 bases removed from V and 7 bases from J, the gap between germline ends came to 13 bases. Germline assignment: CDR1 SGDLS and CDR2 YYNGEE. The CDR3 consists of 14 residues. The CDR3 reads CASSGGLVVGELFF. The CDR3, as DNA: TGTGCCAGCAGCGGGGGCCTCGTGGTCGGGGAGCTGTTTTTT.

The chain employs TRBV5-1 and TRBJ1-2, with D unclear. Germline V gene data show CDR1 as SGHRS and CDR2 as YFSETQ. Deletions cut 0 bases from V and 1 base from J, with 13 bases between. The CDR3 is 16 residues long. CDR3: CASSLAREGGNYGYTF. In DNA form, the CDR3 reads TGCGCCAGCAGCTTGGCACGGGAAGGAGGTAACTATGGCTACACCTTC.

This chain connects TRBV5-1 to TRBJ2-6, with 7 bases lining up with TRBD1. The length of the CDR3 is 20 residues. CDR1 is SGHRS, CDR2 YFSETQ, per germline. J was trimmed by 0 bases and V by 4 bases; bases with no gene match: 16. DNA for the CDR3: TGCGCCAGCAGCCGTAGTCCGGGACAGAGTTTTAGCTCTGGGGCCAACGTCCTGACTTTC. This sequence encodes CASSRSPGQSFSSGANVLTF.

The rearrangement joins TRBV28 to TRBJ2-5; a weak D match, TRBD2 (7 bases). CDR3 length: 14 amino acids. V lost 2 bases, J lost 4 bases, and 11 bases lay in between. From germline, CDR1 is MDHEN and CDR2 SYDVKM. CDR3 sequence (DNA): TGTGCCAGCAGTTTAGGGGGGGGGCTAGAGACCCAGTACTTC. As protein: CASSLGGGLETQYF.

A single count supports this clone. CDR3 nucleotides: TGTGCCAGCAGCTTAGGAGGGTGGGGCTACACCTTC. This encodes CASSLGGWGYTF. The gene calls are TRBV7-2 and TRBJ1-2; D remains unclear. Germline CDR1 reads SGHTA; CDR2 reads FQGNSA. The CDR3 has 12 amino acids. V lost 1 base and J 8 bases, leaving 8 bases between the germline ends. Full variable domain (rest looked up from reference TRBV7-2 and TRBJ1-2): GAGVSQSPSNKVTEKGKDVELRCDPISGHTALYWYRQSLGQGLEFLIYFQGNSAPDKSGLPSDRFSAERTGGSVSTLTIQRTQQEDSAVYLCASSLGGWGYTFGSGTRLTVV.

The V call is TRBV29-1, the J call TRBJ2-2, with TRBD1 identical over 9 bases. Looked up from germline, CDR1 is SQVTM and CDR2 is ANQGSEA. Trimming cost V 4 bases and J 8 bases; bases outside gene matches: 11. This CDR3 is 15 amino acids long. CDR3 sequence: CSVAGQGGTWGELFF. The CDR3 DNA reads TGCAGCGTTGCGGGACAGGGTGGTACTTGGGGGGAGCTGTTTTTT.

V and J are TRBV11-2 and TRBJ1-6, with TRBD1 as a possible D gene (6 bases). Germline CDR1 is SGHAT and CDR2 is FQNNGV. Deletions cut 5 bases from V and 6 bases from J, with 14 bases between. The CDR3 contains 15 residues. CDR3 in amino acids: CASSPSGQFNSPLHF. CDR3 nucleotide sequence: TGTGCCAGCAGCCCCTCGGGACAATTTAATTCACCCCTCCACTTT.

CDR3 in DNA: TGCGCCAGCAGCCAATACCGACAACCGAACACTGAAGCTTTCTTT. Protein: CASSQYRQPNTEAFF. The chain has TRBV4-3 and TRBJ1-1; D unresolved. The CDR3 has 15 residues. Trimming cost V 2 bases and J 1 base, with 11 bases left between them. Germline V gene data show CDR1 as LGHNA and CDR2 as YSLEER.

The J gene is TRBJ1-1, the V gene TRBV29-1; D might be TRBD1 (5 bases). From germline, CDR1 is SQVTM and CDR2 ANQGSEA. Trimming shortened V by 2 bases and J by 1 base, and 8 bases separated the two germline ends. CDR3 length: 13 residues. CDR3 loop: CSVESRENTEAFF. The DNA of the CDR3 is TGCAGCGTTGAAAGCAGGGAGAACACTGAAGCTTTCTTT.

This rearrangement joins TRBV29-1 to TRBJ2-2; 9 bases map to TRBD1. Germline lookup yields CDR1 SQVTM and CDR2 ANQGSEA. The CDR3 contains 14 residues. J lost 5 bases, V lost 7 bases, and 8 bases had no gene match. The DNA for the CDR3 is TGCAGCGCGGGACAGGGATTATGGACCGGGGAGCTGTTTTTT. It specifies CSAGQGLWTGELFF.